A single sample gave rise to the 25 T cell receptor beta chains below, sequenced in a study of OX40 agonist ivuxolimab in advanced cancers. The data were produced by immunoSEQ multiplex PCR, yet TCRdb's version contains in-frame clones alone and is incomplete. The profile shows fewer than 90,000 clones, 87% of them singletons. Sequenced here: CD4+ or CD8+ T cells sorted from blood, sampled in a trial of the OX40 agonist ivuxolimab. These receptors originate from an adult with an advanced solid tumor such as melanoma, head and neck, liver or kidney cancer.

This chain links TRBV11-2 with TRBJ2-4; 9 positions agree with TRBD1. The CDR3 extends over 14 amino acids. Losses at the gene ends were 5 bases for V and 7 bases for J; bases not matched to a gene: 6. CDR1 is SGHAT, CDR2 FQNNGV, per germline. CDR3 DNA sequence: TGTGCCAGCAGCACCACAGACAGGGGGAACATTCAGTACTTC. Protein sequence: CASSTTDRGNIQYF.

The chain combines TRBV7-6 with TRBJ2-2; possible D gene TRBD1, 6 bases. The CDR3 has 14 residues. CDR1 and CDR2 from the germline V gene are SGHVS and FNYEAQ. Between the trimmed V and J ends, which lost 2 bases and 6 bases, there was a span of 10 bases. The CDR3 sequence is CASSLNRVSGELFF. In nucleotides, the CDR3 is TGTGCCAGCAGCTTAAACAGGGTCTCCGGGGAGCTGTTTTTT.

J is TRBJ2-1 and V is TRBV7-3; 10 positions match TRBD2. Germline values: CDR1 SGHTA, CDR2 FQGTGA. The CDR3 extends over 15 amino acids. Trimming took 5 bases from V and 5 from J; bases not matched to a gene: 6. This CDR3 reads CASSRGTSVHNEQFF. CDR3 bases: TGTGCCAGCAGCCGCGGGACTAGCGTCCACAATGAGCAGTTCTTC.

V and J are TRBV5-8 and TRBJ2-5; 8 bases agree with TRBD2. The germline gives CDR1 SGHTS, CDR2 YDEGEE. V trimming: 7 bases; J trimming: 5 bases; junction bases outside the gene matches: 4. This CDR3 is 12 amino acids long. The CDR3 bases are TGTGCCAGCCTCGGGGGGGCGGAGACCCAGTACTTC. This encodes CASLGGAETQYF.

The chain uses TRBV5-4 and TRBJ1-1, with D unresolved. This CDR3 is built from 13 residues. Between the trimmed V and J ends, which lost 0 bases and 4 bases, there was a span of 7 bases. CDR1 and CDR2 from the germline V gene are SGHNT and YYREEE (reference sequence). The CDR3 region is CASSLVVSTEAFF. CDR3 coding DNA: TGTGCCAGCAGCTTGGTGGTGAGCACTGAAGCTTTCTTT. Looking up the rest from reference TRBV5-4 and TRBJ1-1 gives the full variable domain: ETGVTQSPTHLIKTRGQQVTLRCSSQSGHNTVSWYQQALGQGPQFIFQYYREEENGRGNFPPRFSGLQFPNYSSELNVNALELDDSALYLCASSLVVSTEAFFGQGTRLTVV.

The chain is built from TRBV10-1 and TRBJ2-3, with D possibly TRBD1 on 5 matching bases. Germline V gene sequence: CDR1 WNHNN, CDR2 SYGVQD (reference sequence). The CDR3 sequence is 14 residues long. Trimming left V 4 bases short and J 0 bases short, with 8 bases between. The CDR3: CASSGTLSTDTQYF. CDR3 coding DNA: TGCGCCAGCAGTGGGACACTTAGCACAGATACGCAGTATTTT.

In this sample, this clone turned up many times. This rearrangement joins TRBV5-1 to TRBJ1-5; D is unclear. CDR3 size: 15 residues. V lost 0 bases to trimming and J lost 0 bases, with 7 bases between them. CDR1 and CDR2 from the germline V gene are SGHRS and YFSETQ. CDR3 loop: CASSLGQSSNQPQHF. The CDR3 coding sequence is TGCGCCAGCAGCTTGGGGCAGTCTAGCAATCAGCCCCAGCATTTT.

The V gene is TRBV25-1, the J gene TRBJ2-7, with 10 nucleotides matching TRBD2. V lost 8 bases, J lost 2 bases, and 15 bases stayed unmatched. This CDR3 contains 17 residues. Germline V lookup: CDR1 MGHDK, CDR2 SYGVNS. CDR3 nucleotides: TGTGCCAGCTCGCGAGGGACTAGCGCCGGAGCAACCTACGAGCAGTACTTC. Protein: CASSRGTSAGATYEQYF.

The chain carries TRBV10-1 and TRBJ2-2, with D unresolved. CDR3 length equals 15 residues. V lost 3 bases, J lost 4 bases, and 12 bases lay in between. Germline V gene sequence: CDR1 WNHNN, CDR2 SYGVQD (reference sequence). CDR3 protein: CASSDNQGFTGELFF. The CDR3 nucleotides read TGCGCCAGCAGTGATAATCAAGGGTTCACCGGGGAGCTGTTTTTT.

This clone was counted a single time. This chain joins TRBV21-1 and TRBJ1-5. TRBV21-1 is recorded as a pseudogene. This CDR3 has 16 amino acids. The CDR3 nucleotides are TGTGCCAGCATTGGGGATGGGAGAAATAGCAATCAGCCCCAGCATTTT. Its translation: CASIGDGRNSNQPQHF.

The rearrangement links TRBV7-2 to TRBJ2-7, with D perhaps TRBD2 (6 bases). This CDR3 spans 15 amino acids. The germline CDR1 and CDR2 sequences are SGHTA and FQGNSA. V shed 0 bases and J shed 0 bases, with 9 bases lying between them. The CDR3 DNA reads as TGTGCCAGCAGCTTAGCGGGGGGTTCCTCCTACGAGCAGTACTTC. Protein sequence: CASSLAGGSSYEQYF.

This clone showed up just a few times. The chain recombines TRBV5-1 with TRBJ2-7, with unresolved D. Germline V CDR1 and CDR2: SGHRS, YFSETQ. The V end was cut by 0 bases, the J end by 3 bases, with 10 bases between. The CDR3 extends over 14 amino acids. CDR3: CASSLEGTLYEQYF. CDR3 nucleotides: TGCGCCAGCAGCTTGGAGGGAACCCTCTACGAGCAGTACTTC.

This clone has more than one count but fewer than ten. The V and J genes are TRBV7-5 and TRBJ2-7. TRBV7-5 counts as a pseudogene. The CDR3 has 14 residues. CDR3 bases: TGTGCCAGAAGCTCGGACGAGAACTCCTACGAGCAGTACTTC. Translation: CARSSDENSYEQYF.

This sequence joins TRBV9 and TRBJ2-1; TRBD1 matches 8 bases. The CDR3 covers 18 residues. Germline loops: CDR1 SGDLS, CDR2 YYNGEE. The junction had 9 bases not matched to a gene; V was cut back by 0 bases and J by 1 base. CDR3 coding DNA: TGTGCCAGCAGCGTAGTCGATACAGGGGGGTGGTCCTACAATGAGCAGTTCTTC. This translates into CASSVVDTGGWSYNEQFF.

The chain uses TRBV18 and TRBJ2-5; 10 bases line up with TRBD1. The CDR3 is made up of 16 amino acids. J was trimmed by 4 bases and V by 3 bases; bases with no gene match: 8. The germline V gene has CDR1 KGHSH and CDR2 LQKENI. CDR3 DNA sequence: TGTGCCAGCTCACCGGAATCGACAGGGGGCAGAGAGACCCAGTACTTC. It is translated as CASSPESTGGRETQYF.

V is TRBV5-1 and J is TRBJ2-7, with 16 bases aligning to TRBD2. Germline CDR1 and CDR2: SGHRS and YFSETQ. The trim removed 3 bases at V and 4 bases at J, leaving 10 bases unmatched. This CDR3 spans 18 amino acids. CDR3 DNA: TGCGCCAGCAGCTGGGGACTAGCGGGAGGGCCGATCGGGTACGAGCAGTACTTC. Its translation is CASSWGLAGGPIGYEQYF.

The chain is built from TRBV13 and TRBJ1-6, with TRBD1 matching 10 bases. The CDR3 consists of 15 residues. The germline V gene encodes CDR1 PRHDT and CDR2 FYEKMQ (reference sequence). With V trimmed by 6 bases and J by 6 bases, 5 bases remained unmatched. CDR3 bases: TGTGCCAGCAGGACGTGGGACAGGGGTAATTCACCCCTCCACTTT. Residues: CASRTWDRGNSPLHF. Based on the CDR3 plus reference TRBV13 and TRBJ1-6, the full variable domain is AAGVIQSPRHLIKEKRETATLKCYPIPRHDTVYWYQQGPGQDPQFLISFYEKMQSDKGSIPDRFSAQQFSDYHSELNMSSLELGDSALYFCASRTWDRGNSPLHFGNGTRLTVT.

J is TRBJ2-6 and V is TRBV7-2; D gene unclear. CDR1 SGHTA and CDR2 FQGNSA come from the germline V gene. V was clipped by 2 bases and J by 0 bases, with 14 bases between them. This CDR3 is built from 18 residues. CDR3 DNA sequence: TGTGCCAGCAGCTTAAGTTATATCGGGTCCTCTGGGGCCAACGTCCTGACTTTC. It is translated as CASSLSYIGSSGANVLTF. Full variable domain (remainder filled in from reference TRBV7-2 and TRBJ2-6): GAGVSQSPSNKVTEKGKDVELRCDPISGHTALYWYRQSLGQGLEFLIYFQGNSAPDKSGLPSDRFSAERTGGSVSTLTIQRTQQEDSAVYLCASSLSYIGSSGANVLTFGAGSRLTVL.

The CDR3 sequence: CASSYSSRGGEQFF. Written as DNA, the CDR3 is TGTGCCAGCAGTTACTCGAGTAGGGGAGGTGAGCAGTTCTTC. The chain is built from TRBV6-5 and TRBJ2-1, with D tentatively TRBD2 (6 bases). Germline CDR1 reads MNHEY; CDR2 reads SVGAGI. Trimming pared 0 bases from V and 9 bases from J, leaving 12 bases between. This CDR3 has 14 amino acids.

The chain combines TRBV6-1 with TRBJ1-1; D unclear. In germline, CDR1 is MNHNS, CDR2 SASEGT. Trimming cost V 4 bases and J 1 base, with 7 bases left between them. The CDR3 consists of 13 residues. The CDR3 sequence is CASSVNPNTEAFF. CDR3 DNA: TGTGCCAGCAGTGTCAATCCGAACACTGAAGCTTTCTTT.

The V gene is TRBV19, the J gene TRBJ1-1, with D possibly TRBD1 on 5 matching bases. With 5 bases removed from V and 5 bases from J, the gap between germline ends came to 12 bases. The CDR3 length is 13 residues. In germline, CDR1 is LNHDA, CDR2 SQIVND (reference sequence). In DNA, the CDR3 is TGTGCCAGTAGTTTCAGGGTATATACTGAAGCTTTCTTT. It codes for CASSFRVYTEAFF.

The chain employs TRBV27 and TRBJ1-5; a weak D match, TRBD1 (6 bases). Germline V gives CDR1 MNHEY, CDR2 SMNVEV (reference sequence). The CDR3 is made up of 15 amino acids. The V end lost 3 bases, the J end lost 2 bases, and 11 bases lay between the germline ends. The CDR3 DNA reads TGTGCCAGCAGTTTGGGGGGCATAGGCAATCAGCCCCAGCATTTT. Translating it yields CASSLGGIGNQPQHF.

CDR3 sequence reads: CASSRTTDTQYF. CDR3 coding DNA: TGTGCCAGCAGCAGAACTACAGATACGCAGTATTTT. V gene TRBV6-1 combines with J gene TRBJ2-3; D gene unclear. Looked up from germline, CDR1 is MNHNS and CDR2 is SASEGT. This CDR3 contains 12 residues. The ends were cut back, 6 bases at V and 3 bases at J, with 7 bases in the middle.

This chain joins TRBV30 and TRBJ2-4, with 12 bases aligning to TRBD1. J lost 1 base, V lost 3 bases, and 10 bases had no gene match. CDR1 is GTSNPN, CDR2 SVGIG, per germline (reference sequence). The CDR3 is made up of 18 amino acids. The CDR3 DNA follows: TGTGCCTGGAGGGCGCCGGGACAGGGGGCAGGGGCCAAAAACATTCAGTACTTC. Translating it yields CAWRAPGQGAGAKNIQYF.

The chain couples TRBV6-5 to TRBJ2-5, with TRBD1 matching over 9 bases. J lost 5 bases, V lost 6 bases, and 7 bases had no gene match. The CDR3 is made up of 14 amino acids. CDR1 and CDR2 from the germline V gene are MNHEY and SVGAGI. The CDR3 nucleotides are TGTGCCAGCAGCACAGGGGGCGCGGGTGAGACCCAGTACTTC. It specifies CASSTGGAGETQYF.